This TCR beta chain derives from a study of cytomegalovirus exposure and HLA in healthy donors. This CDR3 contains 15 residues. Germline V CDR1 and CDR2: SGDLS, YYNGEE. Trimming pared 4 bases from V and 6 bases from J, leaving 16 bases between. This PCR relied on a set of 60 Vbeta primers and 13 Jbeta primers. The repertoire was sequenced with immunoSEQ multiplex PCR; TCRdb's copy has only in-frame clones and lacks some. The table records 140,000 to 150,000 clones, almost 85% of them present only once. The chain has TRBV9 and TRBJ1-4; possible D gene TRBD1, 6 bases. The receptor's source is a woman in her sixties or seventies in good health and CMV-seropositive. The specimen was PBMCs. CDR3 sequence reads: CASSRGRQADEKLFF. CDR3 in DNA: TGTGCCAGCAGCCGAGGGAGACAGGCGGATGAAAAACTGTTTTTT.